These T cell receptor beta chains were read from a single sample in a study of T-cell memory formation after mild COVID-19. MiXCR, run by TCRdb on the 5' RACE reads, gives a single entry per CDR3 protein. The profile shows 240,000 or so distinct CDR3 sequences, 8% to 9.5% of them singletons. The sequencing input was PBMCs or a T cell subset sorted from them (not recorded which). The receptors derive from a man between 18 and 29 years old who had mild COVID-19 (a few samples of this study predate the infection). Cell type and time point are not known. The CDR3 runs from the conserved cysteine through the conserved F or W. A D gene is named only where the DNA matches it firmly. Expanded clones get a size class; other rows say once, few or many, or leave the size out.

TRBD2,TRBJ2-3,TRBV12-3/TRBV12-4,few,TGTGCCAGCAGTCCCGGGACTAGTCTCTCTACAGATACGCAGTATTTT,CASSPGTSLSTDTQYF
NA,TRBJ1-1,TRBV9,NA,TGTGCCAGCAGCGTAGGGGTGGAGACTGAAGCTTTCTTT,CASSVGVETEAFF
NA,TRBJ2-1,TRBV20-1,many,TGCAGTGCTATCACGGGGCAGGGTGGTTTCTACAATGAGCAGTTCTTC,CSAITGQGGFYNEQFF
NA,TRBJ2-3,TRBV7-9,NA,TGTGCCAGCAGCTCAGATACTAGCACAGATACGCAGTATTTT,CASSSDTSTDTQYF
NA,TRBJ2-3,TRBV3-1,few,TGTGCCAGCATGCAACGCGGAGTCACAGATACGCAGTATTTT,CASMQRGVTDTQYF
NA,TRBJ2-1,TRBV20-1,NA,TGCAGTGCTAGAGATAGCATCAATGAGCAGTTCTTC,CSARDSINEQFF
TRBD2,TRBJ2-3,TRBV7-2,few,TGTGCCAGCAGCCGGGGCGGGGGGGCCCCAGATACGCAGTATTTT,CASSRGGGAPDTQYF
NA,TRBJ2-2,TRBV21-1,NA,TGTGCCAGCAGCAAAGCGCGGACACACACCGGGGAGCTGTTTTTT,CASSKARTHTGELFF
NA,TRBJ2-7,TRBV6-2/TRBV6-3,few,TGTGCCAGCAGTTGGGGGATCTTCAGCTCCTACGAGCAGTACTTC,CASSWGIFSSYEQYF
NA,TRBJ2-5,TRBV6-5,NA,TGTGCCAGCACCCTCGGGGGAACCCAGTACTTC,CASTLGGTQYF
NA,TRBJ2-2,TRBV7-6,few,TGTGCCAGCAGCTTACAAAGGGGATGGACCGGGGAGCTGTTTTTT,CASSLQRGWTGELFF
TRBD1,TRBJ2-3,TRBV29-1,NA,TGCAGCGTCGTCCCGGGACAGCGAAAAACACTCGGCACAGATACGCAGTATTTT,CSVVPGQRKTLGTDTQYF
NA,TRBJ2-3,TRBV25-1,many,TGTGCCAGCAGTGAAGCCACCTACTCAGATACGCAGTATTTT,CASSEATYSDTQYF
NA,TRBJ1-4,TRBV5-5,few,TGTGCCAGCAGCTTCCACGCAACTAATGAAAAACTGTTTTTT,CASSFHATNEKLFF
NA,TRBJ2-3,TRBV5-1,few,TGCGCCAGCAGCGTAAACAGGGAGGCTACGCAGTATTTT,CASSVNREATQYF
TRBD2,TRBJ2-4,TRBV6-2/TRBV6-3,NA,TGTGCCAGCAGTTATAGGTTGCGGGGGGGCTTCGGAAACATTCAGTACTTC,CASSYRLRGGFGNIQYF
NA,TRBJ2-4,TRBV7-8,NA,TGTGCCAGCAGCCTACGGACAGCGAAAGGGGCCAAAAACATTCAGTACTTC,CASSLRTAKGAKNIQYF
NA,TRBJ2-2,TRBV5-1,NA,TGCGCCAGCAGCCCGCCCCAGCCCGGGGAGCTGTTTTTT,CASSPPQPGELFF
NA,TRBJ1-5,TRBV6-6,few,TGTGCCAGCAGCCCGGACTATCAGCCCCAGCATTTT,CASSPDYQPQHF
NA,TRBJ1-2,TRBV11-2,NA,TGTGCCAGCAGCCCGATCGGGGACAACTATGGCTACACCTTC,CASSPIGDNYGYTF
NA,TRBJ2-2,TRBV30,many,TGTGCCTGGACCGACGGAGGGGGGCTCACCGGGGAGCTGTTTTTT,CAWTDGGGLTGELFF
NA,TRBJ1-1,TRBV6-6,NA,TGTGCCAGCAGACCCGGGACAGAAGCTTTCTTT,CASRPGTEAFF
NA,TRBJ2-5,TRBV5-1,NA,TGCGCCAGCAGCTTGGATGGAGGGGTCGAGACCCAGTACTTC,CASSLDGGVETQYF
NA,TRBJ2-1,TRBV18,NA,TGTGCCAGCTCACCACTGATTATCGATGAGCAGTTCTTC,CASSPLIIDEQFF
TRBD1,TRBJ1-6,TRBV6-5,NA,TGTGCCAGCTCCTTGGGGGGACAGGGACCTTCACCCCTCCACTTT,CASSLGGQGPSPLHF
TRBD2,TRBJ2-5,TRBV4-2,few,TGTGCCAGCAGCCGTAGCGGGGGAGAGGGGACCCAGTACTTC,CASSRSGGEGTQYF
NA,TRBJ2-7,TRBV20-1,few,TGCAGTGCTGGGACCGAGTCCTACGAGCAGTACTTC,CSAGTESYEQYF
TRBD1,TRBJ2-7,TRBV5-1,few,TGCGCCAGCAGGCGGGACAGGGGGCCGTCGTGGGCTTACGAGCAGTACTTC,CASRRDRGPSWAYEQYF
NA,TRBJ2-7,TRBV5-6,few,TGTGCCAGCAGCAATGGCGACAGCCTGAGCTCCTACGAGCAGTACTTC,CASSNGDSLSSYEQYF
NA,TRBJ1-6,TRBV3-1,NA,TGTGCCAGCAGCCAAGTCGTACCGGGGGGAGGTTCACCCCTCCACTTT,CASSQVVPGGGSPLHF
NA,TRBJ2-3,TRBV11-1,few,TGTCTCACCCCGGGGGTCTGGAATACGCAGTATTTT,CLTPGVWNTQYF
NA,TRBJ1-1,TRBV2,few,TGTGCCAGCAGTGAAGGCCCCCTCACTGAAGCTTTCTTT,CASSEGPLTEAFF
NA,TRBJ2-5,TRBV5-1,NA,TGCGCCAGCAGCTTTTTCCAAGAGACCCAGTACTTC,CASSFFQETQYF
TRBD1,TRBJ1-1,TRBV9,few,TGTGCCAGCAGCCCCCGGGACAGGTTCATGAACACTGAAGCTTTCTTT,CASSPRDRFMNTEAFF
NA,TRBJ1-4,TRBV9,NA,TGTGCCAGCAGCGACGGAGTAACTAATGAAAAACTGTTTTTT,CASSDGVTNEKLFF
NA,TRBJ1-2,TRBV27,many,TGTGCCAGCGCCACAGGGAACTATGGCTACACCTTC,CASATGNYGYTF
NA,TRBJ2-2,TRBV28,NA,TGTGCCAGCAGTGGTTCCTCATATGGGGGTACCGGGGAGCTGTTTTTT,CASSGSSYGGTGELFF
NA,TRBJ2-2,TRBV27,few,TGTGCCAGCAGCCCCATTGGACTGAACACCGGGGAGCTGTTTTTT,CASSPIGLNTGELFF
NA,TRBJ2-3,TRBV7-9,NA,TGTGCCAGCACGGAGGGAGGCACAGATACGCAGTATTTT,CASTEGGTDTQYF
NA,TRBJ1-2,TRBV27,once,TGTGCCAGCAGCGAATCCGCCGCAGGGCCCCTCTATGGCTACACCTTC,CASSESAAGPLYGYTF
NA,TRBJ2-2,TRBV20-1,NA,TGCAGTGCGTCCCGGACTGTACTCACCGGGGAGCTGTTTTTT,CSASRTVLTGELFF
NA,TRBJ2-3,TRBV6-2/TRBV6-3,NA,TGTGCCAGCAGTGCCCGAGTGCGCACAGATACGCAGTATTTT,CASSARVRTDTQYF
TRBD1,TRBJ2-5,TRBV24-1,NA,TGTGCCACGGCGACCGGGACAGGGGGAGAGACCCAGTACTTC,CATATGTGGETQYF
NA,TRBJ2-3,TRBV5-6,many,TGTGCCAGCAGCTTGAATCGGAAGTTCTTCACAGATACGCAGTATTTT,CASSLNRKFFTDTQYF
TRBD1,TRBJ1-5,TRBV6-5,NA,TGTGCCAGCAGGACACAGGGGGGTCAGCCCCAGCATTTT,CASRTQGGQPQHF
TRBD2,TRBJ2-7,TRBV5-1,few,TGCGCCAGCAGCTTGTGGGCGGGGGGAACCTACGAGCAGTACTTC,CASSLWAGGTYEQYF
TRBD2,TRBJ2-3,TRBV7-8,NA,TGTGCCAGCAGCTTTAAGAGGGCGGGGGGGCCTTTTAGCACAGATACGCAGTATTTT,CASSFKRAGGPFSTDTQYF
NA,TRBJ2-6,TRBV4-1,NA,TGCGCCAGCAGGCCCCCCGGACCGACCACTCCCTCTGGGGCCAACGTCCTGACTTTC,CASRPPGPTTPSGANVLTF
NA,TRBJ1-2,TRBV5-1,many,TGTGCCAGCAGTTTAGGGCAGGGAAATGGCTACACCTTC,CASSLGQGNGYTF
NA,TRBJ1-1,TRBV15,few,TGTGCCACCAGCAGAGGGACACCCGAAGCTTTCTTT,CATSRGTPEAFF
TRBD1,TRBJ1-4,TRBV3-1,many,TGTGCCAGCAGCCGAAAGAATCAGGACAGGCATGAAAAACTGTTTTTT,CASSRKNQDRHEKLFF
TRBD2,TRBJ2-5,TRBV20-1,few,TGCAGTGCTAGAGATTTCAGGACTAGCGGAAAGACCCAGTACTTC,CSARDFRTSGKTQYF
NA,TRBJ2-1,TRBV20-1,many,TGCAGTGCGCGCCGGGCCCCGTACAATGAGCAGTTCTTC,CSARRAPYNEQFF
NA,TRBJ1-2,TRBV6-4,NA,TGTGCCAGCAGTGACCCAGACAGGCGCGGGAGCTACACCTTC,CASSDPDRRGSYTF
NA,TRBJ2-1,TRBV20-1,many,TGCAGTGCTCTGGGGGGCATCTCACTCTACAATGAGCAGTTCTTC,CSALGGISLYNEQFF
NA,TRBJ2-7,TRBV7-2,NA,TGTGCCAGCAGCCCATCGACAGCCTACGAGCAGTACTTC,CASSPSTAYEQYF
TRBD1,TRBJ1-5,TRBV27,few,TGTGCCAGCAGTTCAGGGACAGGGCTAAATCGGCCCCAGCATTTT,CASSSGTGLNRPQHF
NA,TRBJ2-3,TRBV5-1,many,TGCGCCAGCAGCTTGGATGGCAGGAGCACAGATACGCAGTATTTT,CASSLDGRSTDTQYF
TRBD1,TRBJ1-1,TRBV11-2,medium-sized,TGTGCCAGCAGCTCCCCAGGGGGTACGGCAAGGAACACTGAAGCTTTCTTT,CASSSPGGTARNTEAFF